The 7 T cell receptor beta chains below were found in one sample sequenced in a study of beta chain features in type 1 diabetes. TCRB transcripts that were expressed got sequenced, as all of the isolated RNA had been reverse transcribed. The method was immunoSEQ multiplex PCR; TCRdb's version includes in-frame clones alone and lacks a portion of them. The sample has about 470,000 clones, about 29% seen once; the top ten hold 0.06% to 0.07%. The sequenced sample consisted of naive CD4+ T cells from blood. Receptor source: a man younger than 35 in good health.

The CDR3 reads CASSLLGSIQYF. The CDR3 DNA reads TGTGCCAGCAGCTTATTGGGCAGCATTCAGTACTTC. The V gene is TRBV7-2, the J gene TRBJ2-4; D gene unclear. Germline CDR1 and CDR2: SGHTA and FQGNSA. The V end was cut by 2 bases, the J end by 9 bases, with 8 bases between. This CDR3 comprises 12 residues.

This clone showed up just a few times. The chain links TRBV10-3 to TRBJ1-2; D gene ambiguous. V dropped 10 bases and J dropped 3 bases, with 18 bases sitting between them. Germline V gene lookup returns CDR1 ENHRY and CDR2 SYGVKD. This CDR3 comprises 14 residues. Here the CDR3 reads CANWAAENYYGYTF. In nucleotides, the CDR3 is TGTGCCAACTGGGCGGCAGAGAACTACTATGGCTACACCTTC.

The chain's CDR3 is CSVGTAAYNEQFF. In DNA, the CDR3 is TGCAGCGTGGGGACTGCCGCCTACAATGAGCAGTTCTTC. The chain recombines TRBV29-1 with TRBJ2-1; D perhaps matches TRBD2 (6 bases). Looked up from germline, CDR1 is SQVTM and CDR2 is ANQGSEA. Trimming stripped 6 bases from V and 2 bases from J, with 11 bases between. The CDR3 has 13 amino acids.

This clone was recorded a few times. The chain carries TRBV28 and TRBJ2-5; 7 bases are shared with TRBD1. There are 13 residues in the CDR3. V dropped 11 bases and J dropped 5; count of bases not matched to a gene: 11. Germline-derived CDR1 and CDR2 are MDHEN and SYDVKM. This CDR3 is CAAQRRGPETQYF. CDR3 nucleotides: TGTGCCGCCCAACGTAGGGGGCCGGAGACCCAGTACTTC.

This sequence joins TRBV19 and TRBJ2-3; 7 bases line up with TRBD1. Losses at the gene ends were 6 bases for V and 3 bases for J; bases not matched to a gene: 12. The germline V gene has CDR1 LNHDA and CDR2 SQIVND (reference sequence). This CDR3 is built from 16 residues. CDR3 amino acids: CASSGDRAFGTDTQYF. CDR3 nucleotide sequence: TGTGCCAGTAGCGGAGACAGGGCGTTTGGTACAGATACGCAGTATTTT.

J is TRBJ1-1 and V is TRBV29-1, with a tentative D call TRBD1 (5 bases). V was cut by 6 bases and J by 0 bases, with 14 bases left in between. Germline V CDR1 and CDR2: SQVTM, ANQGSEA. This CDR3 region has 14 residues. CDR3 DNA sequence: TGCAGCGTCACGAGGACAACGGTGAACACTGAAGCTTTCTTT. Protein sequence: CSVTRTTVNTEAFF.

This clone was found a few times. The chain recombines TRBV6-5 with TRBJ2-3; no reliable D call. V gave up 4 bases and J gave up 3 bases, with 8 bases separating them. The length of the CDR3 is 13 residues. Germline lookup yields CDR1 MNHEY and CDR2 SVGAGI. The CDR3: CASSLPGTDTQYF. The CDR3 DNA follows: TGTGCCAGCAGTTTGCCCGGGACAGATACGCAGTATTTT.